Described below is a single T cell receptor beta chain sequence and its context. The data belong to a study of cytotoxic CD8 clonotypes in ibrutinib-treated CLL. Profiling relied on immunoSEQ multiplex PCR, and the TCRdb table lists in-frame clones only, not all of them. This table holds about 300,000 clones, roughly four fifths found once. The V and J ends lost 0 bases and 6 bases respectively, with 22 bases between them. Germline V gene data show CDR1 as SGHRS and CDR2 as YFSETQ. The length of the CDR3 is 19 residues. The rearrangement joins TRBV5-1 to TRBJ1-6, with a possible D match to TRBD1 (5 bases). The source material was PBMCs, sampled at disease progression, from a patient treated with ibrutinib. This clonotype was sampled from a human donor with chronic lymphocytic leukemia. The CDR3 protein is CASSLAPHQGASANSPLHF. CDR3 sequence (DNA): TGCGCCAGCAGCTTGGCCCCCCATCAGGGAGCATCCGCTAATTCACCCCTCCACTTT.